Reported below is one T cell receptor (beta chain). These data come from a study of blood T cell repertoires in COVID-19. For the study at large: Acute and convalescent COVID-19 samples came from the United States, Italy and Spain. Sample material is recorded as cDNA or gDNA derived from T cells, B-cell-depleted T cells, or PBMCs.

The CDR3 length is 12 residues. CDR1 and CDR2 from the germline V gene are MNHEY and SVGAGI. The germline V and J ends were trimmed by 4 bases and 5 bases, with 9 bases remaining between them. Per the study methods: Using reference gene primer amplification, nucleated cell counts were estimated. Sequencing was performed with immunoSEQ multiplex PCR; in TCRdb, only in-frame clones are kept and a portion is missing. V and J calls and clone size come straight from that table; D and trimming were deduced from the DNA. The sample contains some 60,000 clones, 75% to 95% of which appear only once. The chain joins TRBV6-5 to TRBJ2-7; D is ambiguous. This clonotype originated in a man between 60 and 70 years old with acute or convalescent COVID-19. Source material: peripheral blood. The CDR3 reads CASSSFYNEQYF. The CDR3 DNA reads as TGTGCCAGCAGTTCATTCTATAACGAGCAGTACTTC.